Below, 29 T cell receptor beta chains from the same sample are listed, as sequenced in a study of blood T cells in healthy people across ages. A sample-barcoded 5' primer and a J-beta primer mix were used in a second PCR of about 7 to 12 cycles. Using its own MiXCR run on the 5' RACE reads, TCRdb lists one record per CDR3 protein. The sample consists of over a million distinct CDR3 sequences, approximately 63% of them appearing once. Sequenced material: blood. Source of these receptors: a young man in good health.

The rearrangement uses TRBV7-2 and TRBJ2-7; 10 nucleotides line up with TRBD1. The CDR3 extends over 16 amino acids. With 5 bases clipped from V and 1 base from J, the junction kept 8 bases outside the gene matches. Germline values: CDR1 SGHTA, CDR2 FQGNSA. The CDR3 coding sequence is TGTGCCAGCAGCACCCGACAGGGGGCGAATTCCTACGAGCAGTACTTC. Translated, it gives CASSTRQGANSYEQYF.

The chain uses TRBV10-3 and TRBJ1-1, with a possible D match to TRBD1 (6 bases). Trimming took 2 bases from V and 1 from J, leaving 11 bases between them. The germline V gene has CDR1 ENHRY and CDR2 SYGVKD. The CDR3 runs 15 residues. The DNA for the CDR3 is TGTGCCATCAGTGAGCAGTACAGGGAGAACACTGAAGCTTTCTTT. Amino acids: CAISEQYRENTEAFF.

This clonotype appeared once. V is TRBV29-1 and J is TRBJ2-7, with D tentatively TRBD1 or TRBD2 (5 bases each). Per germline, CDR1 SQVTM and CDR2 ANQGSEA. This CDR3 is built from 15 residues. Trimming pared 7 bases from V and 7 bases from J, leaving 26 bases between. CDR3 bases: TGCAGCGGCGACGGGGCTCCTAGCTCCTACAATGAGCAGTACTTC. The encoded protein is CSGDGAPSSYNEQYF.

This sequence joins TRBV2 and TRBJ2-2, with D unresolved. CDR1 is SNHLY and CDR2 is FYNNEI in the germline V gene. This CDR3 is built from 16 residues. Between the trimmed V and J ends, which lost 4 bases and 2 bases, there was a span of 14 bases. Here the CDR3 DNA reads TGTGCCAGCAGTGCGAGGATCCCTACTAACACCGGGGAGCTGTTTTTT. This sequence encodes CASSARIPTNTGELFF.

The chain is built from TRBV2 and TRBJ2-7; D is ambiguous. Trimming stripped 1 base from V and 2 bases from J, with 6 bases between. This CDR3 has 13 amino acids. Germline lookup yields CDR1 SNHLY and CDR2 FYNNEI. The CDR3 bases are TGTGCCAGCAGTGAAGACTTGCCCTACGAGCAGTACTTC. It codes for CASSEDLPYEQYF.

The CDR3 loop is CASRTQSLSLHF. CDR3 DNA: TGTGCCAGCCGTACCCAGTCGCTCTCCCTCCACTTT. The chain employs TRBV28 and TRBJ1-6; no reliable D call. The CDR3 runs to 12 residues. Trimming removed 8 bases at V and 14 bases at J, with 16 bases between. CDR1 is MDHEN, CDR2 SYDVKM, per germline.

J is TRBJ1-2 and V is TRBV12-3 or TRBV12-4; D remains unclear. V was pared by 5 bases and J by 2 bases, with 12 bases between. The CDR3 loop spans 14 amino acids. The CDR3 coding sequence is TGTGCCAGCAGTACCATGGACCGAAACTATGGCTACACCTTC. This encodes CASSTMDRNYGYTF.

This clonotype was recorded a few times. J is TRBJ2-5 and V is TRBV7-2; 7 nucleotides align to TRBD1. This CDR3 comprises 16 residues. Losses at the gene ends were 1 base for V and 1 base for J; bases not matched to a gene: 6. In germline, CDR1 is SGHTA, CDR2 FQGNSA. The CDR3 nucleotides are TGTGCCAGCAGCTTAGTGGGGACAGCCTTCCAAGAGACCCAGTACTTC. This codes for CASSLVGTAFQETQYF.

This chain joins TRBV11-2 and TRBJ1-1, with TRBD1 identical over 7 bases. The CDR3 totals 19 residues. Germline V gene lookup returns CDR1 SGHAT and CDR2 FQNNGV. V dropped 5 bases and J dropped 1; count of bases not matched to a gene: 19. The CDR3 is CASSPPGGWPGQRNTEAFF. Written as DNA, the CDR3 is TGTGCCAGCAGCCCACCAGGCGGGTGGCCGGGACAGCGGAACACTGAAGCTTTCTTT.

The chain is built from TRBV30 and TRBJ1-5; 7 bases match TRBD1. Germline CDR1 reads GTSNPN; CDR2 reads SVGIG (reference sequence). The J segment lost 4 bases and the V segment lost 1 base, leaving 1 base of the junction unmatched. This CDR3 is built from 13 residues. CDR3 coding DNA: TGTGCCTGGAGTGACAGGGGTAATCAGCCCCAGCATTTT. It yields the protein CAWSDRGNQPQHF.

The rearrangement joins TRBV7-2 to TRBJ2-3, with D possibly matching TRBD1 (7 bases). Per the germline V gene, CDR1 is SGHTA and CDR2 is FQGNSA. The CDR3 loop spans 18 amino acids. V lost 5 bases to trimming and J lost 5 bases, with 26 bases between them. Here the CDR3 reads CASSPRGSGAGGRDTQYF. The DNA for the CDR3 is TGTGCCAGCAGCCCCCGAGGTTCTGGGGCAGGGGGGCGAGATACGCAGTATTTT.

This clonotype was seen ten or more times. This chain uses TRBV29-1 with TRBJ2-7; no definite D call. The length of the CDR3 is 11 residues. Germline CDR1 and CDR2: SQVTM and ANQGSEA. The V gene lost 6 bases and the J gene lost 5 bases, with 11 bases spanning the gap. In nucleotides, the CDR3 is TGCAGCGTGAGCCGGCTCCACGAGCAGTACTTC. Protein product: CSVSRLHEQYF.

V is TRBV4-1 and J is TRBJ1-5, with a weak D call TRBD1 (6 bases). The CDR3 has 16 residues. Deletions cut 0 bases from V and 3 bases from J, with 12 bases between. Germline V gives CDR1 MGHRA, CDR2 YSYEKL. CDR3 DNA sequence: TGCGCCAGCAGCCAAGACGGGGGGGCCCTCAATCAGCCCCAGCATTTT. Its translation is CASSQDGGALNQPQHF.

The chain is built from TRBV27 and TRBJ1-6; D is perhaps TRBD1 (5 bases). V was cut by 9 bases and J by 8 bases, with 17 bases left in between. The CDR3 consists of 14 residues. Germline V gene lookup returns CDR1 MNHEY and CDR2 SMNVEV (reference sequence). In DNA, the CDR3 is TGTGCCAGTGGATTGGGACCTTGGGATTCACCCCTCCACTTT. Protein: CASGLGPWDSPLHF.

This chain uses TRBV6-5 with TRBJ2-3; possibly TRBD1 or TRBD2 for D (7 bases each). V lost 2 bases to trimming and J lost 2 bases, with 14 bases between them. The germline gives CDR1 MNHEY, CDR2 SVGAGI. This CDR3 is 16 amino acids long. Written as DNA, the CDR3 is TGTGCCAGCAGTTACACCCAGGGGGGGGCCACAGATACGCAGTATTTT. This gives the protein CASSYTQGGATDTQYF.

Only one count was recorded for this clonotype. The gene calls are TRBV7-6 and TRBJ2-5; a possible D gene is TRBD1 (5 bases). The J call may be mistaken, given a closer DNA end match to TRBJ2-7. Germline CDR1 reads SGHVS; CDR2 reads FNYEAQ. The CDR3 length is 16 residues. CDR3 sequence reads: CASSLEFGQGVDEQYF. The CDR3 DNA follows: TGTGCCAGCAGCTTAGAGTTTGGGCAGGGTGTGGACGAGCAGTACTTC.

This clonotype was detected only a few times. This chain joins TRBV4-3 and TRBJ1-4; TRBD1 matches at 8 bases. Germline V gene data show CDR1 as LGHNA and CDR2 as YSLEER. The CDR3 is 15 amino acids. Trimming at V came to 9 bases and at J to 5 bases, leaving 11 bases not matched to a gene. CDR3 sequence reads: CASSIDRGLNEKLFF. The CDR3 DNA sequence: TGCGCCAGTTCCATCGACAGGGGCCTCAATGAAAAACTGTTTTTT.

This clonotype was seen more than once but under ten times. V and J are TRBV10-3 and TRBJ1-2; D gene uncertain. Germline lookup yields CDR1 ENHRY and CDR2 SYGVKD. V dropped 5 bases and J dropped 1 base, with 8 bases sitting between them. This CDR3 region has 13 residues. CDR3 bases: TGTGCCATCAGTCACCCGAGTAACTATGGCTACACCTTC. This translates into CAISHPSNYGYTF.

The chain uses TRBV10-3 and TRBJ2-6; D perhaps matches TRBD2 (5 bases). The CDR3 runs 19 residues. The germline V and J ends were trimmed by 6 bases and 4 bases, with 25 bases remaining between them. Germline V gene sequence: CDR1 ENHRY, CDR2 SYGVKD. Here the CDR3 reads CAISSNPPFEGAGANVLTF. The CDR3, as DNA: TGTGCCATCAGCTCCAACCCCCCCTTCGAGGGAGCCGGGGCCAACGTCCTGACTTTC.

This chain links TRBV20-1 with TRBJ2-7, with 9 bases lining up with TRBD1. The V gene end was trimmed by 7 bases and the J gene end by 3 bases; junction bases not matched to a gene: 4. This CDR3 is 12 amino acids long. Germline loops: CDR1 DFQATT, CDR2 SNEGSKA (reference sequence). The chain's CDR3 is CSVTDRGYEQYF. DNA for the CDR3: TGCAGTGTAACGGACAGGGGCTACGAGCAGTACTTC.

The chain recombines TRBV20-1 with TRBJ2-1; no definite D call. CDR3 length: 13 amino acids. Trimming cost V 6 bases and J 3 bases, with 12 bases left between them. Germline V CDR1 and CDR2: DFQATT, SNEGSKA (reference sequence). The CDR3 sequence: CSAIAAGYNEQFF. CDR3 DNA sequence: TGCAGTGCCATCGCAGCTGGCTACAATGAGCAGTTCTTC.

The V gene is TRBV20-1, the J gene TRBJ2-7; possible D gene TRBD1, 6 bases. The ends were cut back, 4 bases at V and 3 bases at J, with 19 bases in the middle. CDR3 length equals 15 residues. Germline CDR1 reads DFQATT; CDR2 reads SNEGSKA (reference sequence). In nucleotides, the CDR3 is TGCAGTGCTAATATATTCCACTTACAGGGCTACGAGCAGTACTTC. Amino acids: CSANIFHLQGYEQYF.

The J gene is TRBJ1-1, the V gene TRBV25-1; D possibly corresponds to TRBD1 (5 bases). The V gene's germline CDR1 is MGHDK and CDR2 SYGVNS. This CDR3 is 16 amino acids long. V lost 7 bases and J lost 1, with 19 bases in between. Here the CDR3 DNA reads TGTGCCAGCAAACCGGCCTCATCGGGGCGGAACACTGAAGCTTTCTTT. It codes for CASKPASSGRNTEAFF.

In its sample, this clonotype was seen a few times. The chain combines TRBV28 with TRBJ1-5, with D possibly matching TRBD1 (5 bases). The CDR3 contains 14 residues. Deletions cut 4 bases from V and 3 bases from J, with 10 bases between. CDR1 is MDHEN and CDR2 is SYDVKM in the germline V gene. The CDR3 DNA reads as TGTGCCAGCAGTTCATTGGGGGTCAATCAGCCCCAGCATTTT. Its protein is CASSSLGVNQPQHF.

The rearrangement links TRBV2 to TRBJ2-7, with a tentative D call TRBD2 (5 bases). The CDR3 sequence is 13 residues long. CDR1 is SNHLY, CDR2 FYNNEI, per germline. The V end lost 10 bases, the J end lost 4 bases, and 17 bases lay between the germline ends. CDR3 sequence (DNA): TGTGCCACACAGAGGGCTAAAAATTACGAGCAGTACTTC. Its translation: CATQRAKNYEQYF.

The gene calls are TRBV6-6 and TRBJ1-2; D uncertain. The V and J ends lost 2 bases and 6 bases respectively, with 19 bases between them. The germline gives CDR1 MNHNY, CDR2 SVGAGI (reference sequence). The CDR3 runs 16 residues. The CDR3 is CASSYAGSYGEDGYTF. The CDR3 DNA reads TGTGCCAGCAGTTACGCGGGAAGCTACGGTGAGGATGGCTACACCTTC.

This clonotype was recorded a few times. CDR3 amino acids: CASSPGQGAAYEQYF. CDR3 nucleotide sequence: TGCGCCAGCAGCCCGGGACAGGGGGCGGCCTACGAGCAGTACTTC. The V and J genes are TRBV5-1 and TRBJ2-7, with 12 bases that match TRBD1. Unmatched junction bases numbered 4, after V lost 4 bases and J lost 2 bases. The CDR3 sequence is 15 residues long. CDR1 and CDR2 from the germline V gene are SGHRS and YFSETQ.

The chain recombines TRBV7-9 with TRBJ1-5, with D possibly TRBD1 on 6 matching bases. Trimming left V 5 bases short and J 6 bases short, with 14 bases between. Germline V lookup: CDR1 SEHNR, CDR2 FQNEAQ (reference sequence). The CDR3 consists of 14 residues. CDR3 amino acids: CASSKYRDPQPQHF. In DNA form, the CDR3 reads TGTGCCAGCAGCAAGTACAGGGACCCTCAGCCCCAGCATTTT.

This clonotype occurred a few times. The CDR3: CAISESTGKVTDTQYF. Written as DNA, the CDR3 is TGTGCCATCAGTGAGAGTACAGGGAAGGTCACAGATACGCAGTATTTT. V gene TRBV10-3 combines with J gene TRBJ2-3, with D perhaps TRBD1 (6 bases). Trimming pared 2 bases from V and 2 bases from J, leaving 14 bases between. CDR1 ENHRY and CDR2 SYGVKD come from the germline V gene. The CDR3 has 16 residues.